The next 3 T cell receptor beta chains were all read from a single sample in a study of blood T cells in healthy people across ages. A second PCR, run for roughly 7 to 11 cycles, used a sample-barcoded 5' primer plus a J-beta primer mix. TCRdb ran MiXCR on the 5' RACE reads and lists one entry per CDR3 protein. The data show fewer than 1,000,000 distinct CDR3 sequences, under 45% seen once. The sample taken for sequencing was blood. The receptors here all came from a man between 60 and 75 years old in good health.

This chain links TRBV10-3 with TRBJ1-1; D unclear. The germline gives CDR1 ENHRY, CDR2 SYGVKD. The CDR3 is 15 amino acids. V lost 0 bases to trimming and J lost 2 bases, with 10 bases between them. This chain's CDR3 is CAISESYKINTEAFF. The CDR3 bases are TGTGCCATCAGTGAGTCGTACAAGATAAACACTGAAGCTTTCTTT.

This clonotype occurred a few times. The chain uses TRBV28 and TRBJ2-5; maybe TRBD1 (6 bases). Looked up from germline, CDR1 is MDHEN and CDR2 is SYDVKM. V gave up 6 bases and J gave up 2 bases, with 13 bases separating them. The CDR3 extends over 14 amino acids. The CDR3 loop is CASRPLGQQETQYF. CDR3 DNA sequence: TGTGCCAGCAGACCCTTAGGACAGCAAGAGACCCAGTACTTC.

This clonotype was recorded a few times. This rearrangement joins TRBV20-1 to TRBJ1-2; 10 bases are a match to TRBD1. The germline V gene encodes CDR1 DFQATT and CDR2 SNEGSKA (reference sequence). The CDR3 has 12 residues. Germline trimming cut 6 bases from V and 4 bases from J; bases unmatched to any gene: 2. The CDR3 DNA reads TGCAGTGCGTGGACAGGGGGCTATGGCTACACCTTC. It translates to CSAWTGGYGYTF.